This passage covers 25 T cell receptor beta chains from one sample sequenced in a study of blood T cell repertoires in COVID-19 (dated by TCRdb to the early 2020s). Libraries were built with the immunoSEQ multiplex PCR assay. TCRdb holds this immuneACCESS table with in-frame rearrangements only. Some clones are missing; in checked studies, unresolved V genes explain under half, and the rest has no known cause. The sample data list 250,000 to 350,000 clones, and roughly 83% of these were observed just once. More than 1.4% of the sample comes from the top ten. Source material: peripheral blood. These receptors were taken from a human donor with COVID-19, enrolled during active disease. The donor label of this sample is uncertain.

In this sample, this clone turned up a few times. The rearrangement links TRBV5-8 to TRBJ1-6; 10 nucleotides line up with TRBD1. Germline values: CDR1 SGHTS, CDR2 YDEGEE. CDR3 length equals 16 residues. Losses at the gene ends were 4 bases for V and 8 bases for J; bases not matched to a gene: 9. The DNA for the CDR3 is TGTGCCAGCAGCCACTTACCCGGGACAGGGGATTCACCCCTCCACTTT. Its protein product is CASSHLPGTGDSPLHF. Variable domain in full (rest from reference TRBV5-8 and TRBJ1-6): EAGVTQSPTHLIKTRGQQATLRCSPISGHTSVYWYQQALGLGLQFLLWYDEGEERNRGNFPPRFSGRQFPNYSSELNVNALELEDSALYLCASSHLPGTGDSPLHFGNGTRLTVT.

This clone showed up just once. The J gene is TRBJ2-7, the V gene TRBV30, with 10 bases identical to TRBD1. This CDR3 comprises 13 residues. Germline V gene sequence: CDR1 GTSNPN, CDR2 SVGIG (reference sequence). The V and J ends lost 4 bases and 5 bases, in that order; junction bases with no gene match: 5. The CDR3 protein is CAWTPTGGDEQYF. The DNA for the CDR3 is TGTGCCTGGACCCCGACAGGGGGCGACGAGCAGTACTTC.

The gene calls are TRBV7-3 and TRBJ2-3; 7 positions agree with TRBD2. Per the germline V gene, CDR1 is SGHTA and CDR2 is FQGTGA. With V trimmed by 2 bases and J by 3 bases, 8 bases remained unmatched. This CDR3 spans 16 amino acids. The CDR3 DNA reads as TGTGCCAGCAGCTTATCGGAGTTCGGGAGGACAGATACGCAGTATTTT. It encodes CASSLSEFGRTDTQYF.

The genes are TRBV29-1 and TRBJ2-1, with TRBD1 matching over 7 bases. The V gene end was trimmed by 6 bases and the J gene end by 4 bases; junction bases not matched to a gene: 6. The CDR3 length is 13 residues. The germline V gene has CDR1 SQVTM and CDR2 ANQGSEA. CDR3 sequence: CSVDREVYNEQFF. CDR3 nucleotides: TGCAGCGTCGACAGGGAAGTTTACAATGAGCAGTTCTTC.

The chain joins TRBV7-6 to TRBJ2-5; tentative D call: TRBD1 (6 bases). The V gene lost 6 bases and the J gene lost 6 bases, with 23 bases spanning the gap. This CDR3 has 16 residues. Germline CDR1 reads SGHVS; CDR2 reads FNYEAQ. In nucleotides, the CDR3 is TGTGCCAGCAGTTCCGAAAGCCCGACAGGTTTACAGACCCAGTACTTC. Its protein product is CASSSESPTGLQTQYF.

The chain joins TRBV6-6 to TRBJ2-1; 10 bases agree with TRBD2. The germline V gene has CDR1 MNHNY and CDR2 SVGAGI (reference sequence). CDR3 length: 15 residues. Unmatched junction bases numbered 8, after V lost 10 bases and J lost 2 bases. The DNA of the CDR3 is TGTGCCACCTACTATAGCGGGAGGACCTACAATGAGCAGTTCTTC. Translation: CATYYSGRTYNEQFF.

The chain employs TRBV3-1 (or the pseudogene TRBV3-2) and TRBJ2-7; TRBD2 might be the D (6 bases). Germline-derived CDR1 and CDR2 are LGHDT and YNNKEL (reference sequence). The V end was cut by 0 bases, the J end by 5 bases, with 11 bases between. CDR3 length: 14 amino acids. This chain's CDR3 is CASSQEGTDNEQYF. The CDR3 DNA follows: TGTGCCAGCAGCCAAGAAGGGACTGACAACGAGCAGTACTTC.

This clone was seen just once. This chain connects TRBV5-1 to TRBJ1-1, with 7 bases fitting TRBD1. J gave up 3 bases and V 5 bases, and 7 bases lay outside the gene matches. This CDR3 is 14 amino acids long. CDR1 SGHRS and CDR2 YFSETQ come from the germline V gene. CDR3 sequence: CASRRQGADTEAFF. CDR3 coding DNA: TGCGCCAGCAGAAGACAGGGTGCGGACACTGAAGCTTTCTTT.

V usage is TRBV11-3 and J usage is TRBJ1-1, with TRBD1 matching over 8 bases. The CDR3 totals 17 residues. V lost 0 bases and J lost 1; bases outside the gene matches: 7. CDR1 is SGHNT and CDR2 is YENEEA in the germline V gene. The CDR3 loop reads CASSLDRQGRTNTEAFF. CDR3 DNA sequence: TGTGCCAGCAGCTTAGATAGACAGGGGAGGACGAACACTGAAGCTTTCTTT.

The CDR3: CASRGTSVSPLHF. For the CDR3, the DNA is TGTGCCAGCAGAGGGACTTCAGTGTCACCCCTCCACTTT. The chain joins TRBV6-5 to TRBJ1-6; tentatively, D is TRBD1 (5 bases). Trimming cost V 6 bases and J 10 bases, with 13 bases left between them. From germline, CDR1 is MNHEY and CDR2 SVGAGI. CDR3 length: 13 amino acids.

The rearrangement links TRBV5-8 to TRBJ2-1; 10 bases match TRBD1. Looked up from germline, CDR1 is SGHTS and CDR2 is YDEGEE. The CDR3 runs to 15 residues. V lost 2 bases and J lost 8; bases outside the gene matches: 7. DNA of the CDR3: TGTGCCAGCAGCTTTTGGACAGGGGGTAGCGATGAGCAGTTCTTC. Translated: CASSFWTGGSDEQFF.

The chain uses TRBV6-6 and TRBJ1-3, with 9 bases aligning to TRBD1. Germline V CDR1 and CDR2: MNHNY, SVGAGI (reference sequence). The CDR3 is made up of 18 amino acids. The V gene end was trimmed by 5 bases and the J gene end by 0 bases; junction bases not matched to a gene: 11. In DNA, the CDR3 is TGTGCCAGCAGTCGGCTCGGGACAGGGACAAACTCTGGAAACACCATATATTTT. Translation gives CASSRLGTGTNSGNTIYF.

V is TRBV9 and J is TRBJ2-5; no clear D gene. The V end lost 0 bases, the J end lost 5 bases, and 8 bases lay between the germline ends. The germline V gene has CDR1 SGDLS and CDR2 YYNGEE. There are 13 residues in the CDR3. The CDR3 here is CASSVAGRETQYF. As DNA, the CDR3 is TGTGCCAGCAGCGTAGCCGGTCGTGAGACCCAGTACTTC. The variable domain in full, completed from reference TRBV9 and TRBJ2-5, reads DSGVTQTPKHLITATGQRVTLRCSPRSGDLSVYWYQQSLDQGLQFLIQYYNGEERAKGNILERFSAQQFPDLHSELNLSSLELGDSALYFCASSVAGRETQYFGPGTRLLVL.

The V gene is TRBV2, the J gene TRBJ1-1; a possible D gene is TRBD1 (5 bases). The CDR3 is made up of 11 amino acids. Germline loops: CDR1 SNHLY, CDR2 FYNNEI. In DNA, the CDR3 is TGTGGAAGGGGTCTCATGGCTGAAGCTTTCTTT. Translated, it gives CGRGLMAEAFF. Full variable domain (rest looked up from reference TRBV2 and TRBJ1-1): EPEVTQTPSHQVTQMGQEVILRCVPISNHLYFYWYRQILGQKVEFLVSFYNNEISEKSEIFDDQFSVERPDGSNFTLKIRSTKLEDSAMYFCGRGLMAEAFFGQGTRLTVV.

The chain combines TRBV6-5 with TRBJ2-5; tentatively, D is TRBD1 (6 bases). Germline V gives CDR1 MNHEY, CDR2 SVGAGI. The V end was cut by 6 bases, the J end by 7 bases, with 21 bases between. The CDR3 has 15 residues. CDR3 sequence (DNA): TGTGCCAGCAGCGTGAATACAGGGTCTCCGGGGACCCAGTACTTC. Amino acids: CASSVNTGSPGTQYF.

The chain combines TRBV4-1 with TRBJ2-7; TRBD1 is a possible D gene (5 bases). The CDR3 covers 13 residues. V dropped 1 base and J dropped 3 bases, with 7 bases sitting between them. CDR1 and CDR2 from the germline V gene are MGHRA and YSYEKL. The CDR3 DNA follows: TGCGCCAGCAGCCAAGGACAGAACTACGAGCAGTACTTC. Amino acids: CASSQGQNYEQYF.

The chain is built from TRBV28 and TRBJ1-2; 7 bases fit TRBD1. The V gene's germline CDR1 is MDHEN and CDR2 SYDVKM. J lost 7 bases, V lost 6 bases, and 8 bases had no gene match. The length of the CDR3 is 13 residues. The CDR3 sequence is CASSITGAGGYTF. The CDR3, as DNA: TGTGCCAGCAGCATTACAGGGGCTGGTGGCTACACCTTC.

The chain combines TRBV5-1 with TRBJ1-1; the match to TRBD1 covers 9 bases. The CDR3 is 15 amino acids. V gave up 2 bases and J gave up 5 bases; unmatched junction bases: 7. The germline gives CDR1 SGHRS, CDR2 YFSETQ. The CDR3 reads CASSFRTGEGTEAFF. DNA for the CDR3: TGCGCCAGCAGCTTCCGGACAGGGGAGGGGACTGAAGCTTTCTTT.

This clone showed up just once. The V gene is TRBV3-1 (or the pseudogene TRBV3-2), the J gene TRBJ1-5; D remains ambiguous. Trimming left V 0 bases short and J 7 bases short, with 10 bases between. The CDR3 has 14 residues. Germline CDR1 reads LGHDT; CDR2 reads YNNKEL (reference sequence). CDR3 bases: TGTGCCAGCAGCCAAGAGACGCGGGGACAGCCCCAGCATTTT. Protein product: CASSQETRGQPQHF.

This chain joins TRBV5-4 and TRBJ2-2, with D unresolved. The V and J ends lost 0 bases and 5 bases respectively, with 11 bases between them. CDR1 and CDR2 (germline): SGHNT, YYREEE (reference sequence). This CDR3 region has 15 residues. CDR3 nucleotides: TGTGCCAGCAGCTTGGGACTTGATTCGACCGGGGAGCTGTTTTTT. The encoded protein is CASSLGLDSTGELFF.

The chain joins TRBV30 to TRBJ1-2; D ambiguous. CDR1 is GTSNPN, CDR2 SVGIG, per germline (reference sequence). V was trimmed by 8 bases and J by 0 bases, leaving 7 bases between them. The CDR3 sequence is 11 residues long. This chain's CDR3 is CAGDSNYGYTF. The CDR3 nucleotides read TGTGCCGGAGATTCTAACTATGGCTACACCTTC.

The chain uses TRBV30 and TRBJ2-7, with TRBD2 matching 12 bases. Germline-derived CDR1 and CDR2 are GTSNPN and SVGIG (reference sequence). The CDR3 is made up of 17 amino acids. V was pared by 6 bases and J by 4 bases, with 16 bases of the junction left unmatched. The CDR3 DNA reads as TGTGCCTGCCATAACAGAGCTAGCGGGAGGGCCGGTTACGAGCAGTACTTC. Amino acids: CACHNRASGRAGYEQYF.

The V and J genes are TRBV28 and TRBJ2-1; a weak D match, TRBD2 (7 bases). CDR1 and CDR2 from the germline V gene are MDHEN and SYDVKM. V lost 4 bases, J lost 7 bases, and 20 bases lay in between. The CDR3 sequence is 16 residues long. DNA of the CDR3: TGTGCCAGCAGTTCCGCGGGGGCGGAGCGTTCGAATGAGCAGTTCTTC. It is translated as CASSSAGAERSNEQFF. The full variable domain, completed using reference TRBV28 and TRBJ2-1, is DVKVTQSSRYLVKRTGEKVFLECVQDMDHENMFWYRQDPGLGLRLIYFSYDVKMKEKGDIPEGYSVSREKKERFSLILESASTNQTSMYLCASSSAGAERSNEQFFGPGTRLTVL.

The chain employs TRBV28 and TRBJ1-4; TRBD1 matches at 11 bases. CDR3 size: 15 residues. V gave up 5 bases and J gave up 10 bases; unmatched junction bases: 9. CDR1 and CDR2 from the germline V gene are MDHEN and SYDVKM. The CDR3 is CASSLRDRGAGKLFF. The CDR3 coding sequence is TGTGCCAGCAGTCTCCGGGACAGGGGGGCCGGAAAACTGTTTTTT.

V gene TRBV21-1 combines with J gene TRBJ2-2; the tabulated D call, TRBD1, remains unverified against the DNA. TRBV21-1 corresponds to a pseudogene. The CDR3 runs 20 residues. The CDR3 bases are TGTGCCAGCAGCAAAGACCTACCCCTATCGGGACAGGAGCGCACCGGGGAGCTGTTTTTT. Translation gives CASSKDLPLSGQERTGELFF.